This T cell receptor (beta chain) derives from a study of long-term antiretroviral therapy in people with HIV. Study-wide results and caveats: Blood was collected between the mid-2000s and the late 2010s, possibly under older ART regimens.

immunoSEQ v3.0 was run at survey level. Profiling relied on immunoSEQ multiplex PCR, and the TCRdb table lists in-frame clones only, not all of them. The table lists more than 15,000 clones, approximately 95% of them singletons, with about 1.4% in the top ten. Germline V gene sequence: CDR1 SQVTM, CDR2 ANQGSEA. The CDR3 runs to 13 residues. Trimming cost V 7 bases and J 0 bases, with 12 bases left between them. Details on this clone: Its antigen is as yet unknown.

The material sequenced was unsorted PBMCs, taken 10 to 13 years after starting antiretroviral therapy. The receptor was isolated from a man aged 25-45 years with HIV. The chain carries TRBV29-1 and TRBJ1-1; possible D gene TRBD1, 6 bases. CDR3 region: CSGNREVNTEAFF. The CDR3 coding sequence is TGCAGCGGTAACAGGGAAGTGAACACTGAAGCTTTCTTT.